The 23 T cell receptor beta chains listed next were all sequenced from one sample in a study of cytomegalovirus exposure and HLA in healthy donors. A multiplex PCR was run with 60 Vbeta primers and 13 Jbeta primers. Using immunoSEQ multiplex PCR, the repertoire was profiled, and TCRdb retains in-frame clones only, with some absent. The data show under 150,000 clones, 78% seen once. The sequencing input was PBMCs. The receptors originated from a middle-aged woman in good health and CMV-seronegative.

The CDR3 nucleotides are TGTGCCAGCTCACCGGGCTCGGATCAGCCCCAGCATTTT. This translates into CASSPGSDQPQHF. This rearrangement joins TRBV18 to TRBJ1-5; unclear D gene. The length of the CDR3 is 13 residues. Germline-derived CDR1 and CDR2 are KGHSH and LQKENI. With 3 bases removed from V and 5 bases from J, the gap between germline ends came to 8 bases.

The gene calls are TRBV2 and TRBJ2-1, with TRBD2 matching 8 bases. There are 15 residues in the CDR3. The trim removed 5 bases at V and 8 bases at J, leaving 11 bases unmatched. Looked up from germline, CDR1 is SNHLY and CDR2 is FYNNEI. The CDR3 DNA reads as TGTGCCAGCAGTCGGATGCGGGGGGCAAGTGATGAGCAGTTCTTC. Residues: CASSRMRGASDEQFF.

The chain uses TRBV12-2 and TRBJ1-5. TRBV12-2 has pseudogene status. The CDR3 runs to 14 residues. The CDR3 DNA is TGTGCAAGTCGCTTAGCAGGGGAGGGTCAGCCCCAGCATTTT. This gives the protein CASRLAGEGQPQHF.

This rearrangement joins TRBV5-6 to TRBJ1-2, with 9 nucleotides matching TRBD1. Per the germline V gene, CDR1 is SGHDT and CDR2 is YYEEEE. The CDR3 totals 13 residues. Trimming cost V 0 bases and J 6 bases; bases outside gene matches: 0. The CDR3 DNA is TGTGCCAGCAGCTTGGGACAGGGGGATGGCTACACCTTC. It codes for CASSLGQGDGYTF.

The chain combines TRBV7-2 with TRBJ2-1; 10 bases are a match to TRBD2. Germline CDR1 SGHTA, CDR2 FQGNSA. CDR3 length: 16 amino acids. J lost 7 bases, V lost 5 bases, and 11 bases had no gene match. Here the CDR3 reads CASSPPGLAKVNEQFF. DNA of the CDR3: TGTGCCAGCAGCCCACCGGGACTAGCGAAAGTAAATGAGCAGTTCTTC.

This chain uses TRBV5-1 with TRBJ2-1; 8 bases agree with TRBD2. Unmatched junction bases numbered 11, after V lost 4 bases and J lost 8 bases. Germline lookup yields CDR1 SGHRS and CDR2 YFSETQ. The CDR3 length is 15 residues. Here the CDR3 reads CASSLAGVPAHEQFF. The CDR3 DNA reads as TGCGCCAGCAGCCTAGCGGGCGTCCCCGCACATGAGCAGTTCTTC.

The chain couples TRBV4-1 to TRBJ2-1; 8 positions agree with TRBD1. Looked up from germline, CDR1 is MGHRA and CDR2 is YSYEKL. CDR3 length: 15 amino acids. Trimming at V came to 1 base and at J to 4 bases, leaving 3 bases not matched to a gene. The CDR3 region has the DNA TGCGCCAGCAGCCAAGTACAGGGGGTTTACAATGAGCAGTTCTTC. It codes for CASSQVQGVYNEQFF.

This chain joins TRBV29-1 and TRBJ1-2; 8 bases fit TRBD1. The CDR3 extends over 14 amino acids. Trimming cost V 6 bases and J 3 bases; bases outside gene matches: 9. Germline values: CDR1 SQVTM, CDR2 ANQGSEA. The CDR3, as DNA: TGCAGCGTCGACCGGACAGGGTGGGACTATGGCTACACCTTC. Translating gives CSVDRTGWDYGYTF.

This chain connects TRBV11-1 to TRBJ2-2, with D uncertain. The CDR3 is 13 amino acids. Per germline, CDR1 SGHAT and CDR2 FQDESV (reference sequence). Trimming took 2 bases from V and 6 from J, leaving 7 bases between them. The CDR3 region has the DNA TGTGCCAGCAGCTTACCTATCCCCGGGGAGCTGTTTTTT. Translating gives CASSLPIPGELFF.

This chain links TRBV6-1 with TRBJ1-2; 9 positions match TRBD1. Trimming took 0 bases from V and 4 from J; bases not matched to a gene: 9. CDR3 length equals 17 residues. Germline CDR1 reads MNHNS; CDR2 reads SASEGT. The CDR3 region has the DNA TGTGCCAGCAGTGAAGCTCCCTCGACAGGGGGAGGCTATGGCTACACCTTC. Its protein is CASSEAPSTGGGYGYTF.

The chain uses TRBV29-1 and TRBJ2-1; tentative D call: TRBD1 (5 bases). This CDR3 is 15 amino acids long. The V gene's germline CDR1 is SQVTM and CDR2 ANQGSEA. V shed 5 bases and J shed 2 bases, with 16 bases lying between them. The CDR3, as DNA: TGCAGCGTTTTCAAAGTTGACAGAACCTACAATGAGCAGTTCTTC. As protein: CSVFKVDRTYNEQFF.

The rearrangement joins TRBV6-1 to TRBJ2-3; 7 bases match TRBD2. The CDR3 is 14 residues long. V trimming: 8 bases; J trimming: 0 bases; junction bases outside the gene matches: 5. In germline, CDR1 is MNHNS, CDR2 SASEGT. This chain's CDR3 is CASLRAGSTDTQYF. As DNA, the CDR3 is TGTGCCAGCCTTCGAGCGGGGAGCACAGATACGCAGTATTTT.

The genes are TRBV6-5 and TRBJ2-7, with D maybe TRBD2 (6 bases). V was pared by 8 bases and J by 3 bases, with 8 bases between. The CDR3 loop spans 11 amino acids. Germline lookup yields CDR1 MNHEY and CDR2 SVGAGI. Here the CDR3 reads CASHSGYEQYF. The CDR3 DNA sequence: TGTGCCAGCCATAGCGGCTACGAGCAGTACTTC.

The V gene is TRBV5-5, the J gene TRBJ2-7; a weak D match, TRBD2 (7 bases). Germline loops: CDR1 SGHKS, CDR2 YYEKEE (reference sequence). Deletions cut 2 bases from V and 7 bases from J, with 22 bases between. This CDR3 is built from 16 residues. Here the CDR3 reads CASSFPGGSYPGEQYF. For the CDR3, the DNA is TGTGCCAGCAGCTTCCCGGGGGGCTCCTACCCCGGGGAGCAGTACTTC.

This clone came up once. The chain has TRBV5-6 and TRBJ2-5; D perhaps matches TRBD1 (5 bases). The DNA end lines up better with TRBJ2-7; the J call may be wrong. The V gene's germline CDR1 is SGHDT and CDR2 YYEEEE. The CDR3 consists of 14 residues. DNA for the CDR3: TGTGCCAGCAGCCTGGGGCGGAGTCTCTACGAGCAGTACTTC. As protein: CASSLGRSLYEQYF.

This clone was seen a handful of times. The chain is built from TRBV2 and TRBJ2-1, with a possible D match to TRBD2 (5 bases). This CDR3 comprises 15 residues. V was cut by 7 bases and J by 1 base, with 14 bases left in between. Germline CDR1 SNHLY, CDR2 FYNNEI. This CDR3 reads CASIITTGSYNEQFF. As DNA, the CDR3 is TGTGCCAGCATTATAACGACGGGGTCCTACAATGAGCAGTTCTTC.

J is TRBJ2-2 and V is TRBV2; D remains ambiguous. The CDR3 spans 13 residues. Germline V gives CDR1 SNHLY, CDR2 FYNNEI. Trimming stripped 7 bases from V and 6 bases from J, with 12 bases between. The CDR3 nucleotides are TGTGCCAGCAAGGAGAGATGGCCCGGGGAGCTGTTTTTT. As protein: CASKERWPGELFF.

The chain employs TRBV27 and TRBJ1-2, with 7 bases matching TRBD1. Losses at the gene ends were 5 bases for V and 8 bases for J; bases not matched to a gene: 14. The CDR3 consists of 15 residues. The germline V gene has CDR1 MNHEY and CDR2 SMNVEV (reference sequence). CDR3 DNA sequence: TGTGCCAGCAGTCCCTCGGGACAGAGGGGGGTAGGCTACACCTTC. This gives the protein CASSPSGQRGVGYTF.

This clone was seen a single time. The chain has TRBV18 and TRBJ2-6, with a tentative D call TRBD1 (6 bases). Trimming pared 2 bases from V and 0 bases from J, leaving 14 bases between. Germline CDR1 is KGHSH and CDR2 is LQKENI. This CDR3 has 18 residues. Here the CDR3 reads CASSPGGRSSSGANVLTF. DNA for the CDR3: TGTGCCAGCTCACCAGGGGGCCGTTCCAGCTCTGGGGCCAACGTCCTGACTTTC.

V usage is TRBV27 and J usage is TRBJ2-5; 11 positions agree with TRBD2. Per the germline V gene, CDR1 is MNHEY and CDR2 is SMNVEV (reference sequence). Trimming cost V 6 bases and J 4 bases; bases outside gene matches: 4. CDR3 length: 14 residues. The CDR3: CASRPLAGVETQYF. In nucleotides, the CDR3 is TGTGCCAGCAGGCCACTAGCGGGAGTAGAGACCCAGTACTTC.

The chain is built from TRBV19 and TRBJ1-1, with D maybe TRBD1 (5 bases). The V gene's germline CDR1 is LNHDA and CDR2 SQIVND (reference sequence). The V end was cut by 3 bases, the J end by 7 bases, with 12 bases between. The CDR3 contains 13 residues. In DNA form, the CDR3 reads TGTGCCAGTAGTATTGGAGGGGAAGGTGAAGCTTTCTTT. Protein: CASSIGGEGEAFF.

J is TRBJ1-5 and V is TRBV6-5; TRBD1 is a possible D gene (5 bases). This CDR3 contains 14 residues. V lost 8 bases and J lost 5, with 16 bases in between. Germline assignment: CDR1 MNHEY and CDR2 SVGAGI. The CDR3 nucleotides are TGTGCCAGCGCGGAGGGGCGTTTAGATCAGCCCCAGCATTTT. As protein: CASAEGRLDQPQHF.

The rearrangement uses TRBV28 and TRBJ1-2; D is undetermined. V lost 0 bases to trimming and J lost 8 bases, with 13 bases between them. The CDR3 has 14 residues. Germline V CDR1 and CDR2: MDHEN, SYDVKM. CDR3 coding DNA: TGTGCCAGCAGTTTATGGTCTGCGGGAGAAGGCTACACCTTC. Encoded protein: CASSLWSAGEGYTF.